The T cell receptor (beta chain) under discussion was sequenced for a study of blood T cells in healthy people across ages. The authors ran a second PCR of about 7 to 11 cycles using a sample-barcoded 5' primer and a J-beta primer mix. Every cDNA was tagged by a template-switch adaptor with 12 random nucleotides. TCRdb independently ran MiXCR on the 5' RACE reads; one entry per CDR3 protein. The sample gives fewer than 900,000 distinct CDR3 sequences, 40% to 45% of which show up once; less than 25% is in the top ten. Note on this clonotype: Sequence at one end of the junction differs from germline and may be a read error.

Germline V lookup: CDR1 MNHEY, CDR2 SVGAGI. This CDR3 region has 13 residues. This TCR was sampled from a woman in her fifties or sixties in good health. Material for sequencing was blood. The chain recombines TRBV6-5 with TRBJ2-3; D may be TRBD2 (5 bases). CDR3 region: CASSDYRSDTQYF. The CDR3 DNA reads as TGTGCCAGCAGTGACTATAGGTCAGACACGCAGTATTTT.